These T cell receptor beta chains were read from a single sample in a study of tumor-infiltrating lymphocytes in primary liver carcinoma. TCRdb recomputed calls from the multiplex PCR reads with MiXCR, one row per CDR3 protein. Altogether some 110,000 distinct CDR3 sequences are present, about four fifths being singletons, with the ten largest covering about 20%. Sample: liver tumor tissue from sampling region 3. The receptors here all came from a man aged 35 to 55 with primary liver carcinoma and hepatitis B virus infection. The CDR3 runs from the conserved cysteine through the conserved F or W. The D gene is left open where the match is weak. Not all rows give a size; the values are once, few, many and, for expanded clones, a class.

v_gene	j_gene	abundance	d_gene	CDR3aa	CDR3nt
TRBV29-1	TRBJ2-7	.	.	CSVERGAPTYEKYF	TGCAGCGTTGAGAGAGGGGCACCTACTTACGAGAAGTACTTC
TRBV7-9	TRBJ1-2	once	.	CASSLEQGNYGYTF	TGTGCCAGCAGTCTCGAACAGGGCAACTATGGCTACACCTTC
TRBV6-5	TRBJ2-3	.	.	CASSLSTGESDTQYF	TGTGCCAGTAGTCTCTCGACGGGAGAGTCGGATACGCAGTATTTT
TRBV5-4	TRBJ1-1	once	.	CASSLVDLNTEAFF	TGTGCCAGCAGCTTGGTGGACTTGAACACTGAAGCTTTCTTT
TRBV18	TRBJ2-5	.	.	CASSPKIETQYF	TGTGCCAGCTCACCAAAAATAGAGACCCAGTACTTC
TRBV13	TRBJ1-6	.	.	CASSLSQGNSPLHF	TGTGCCAGCAGCTTAAGTCAGGGTAATTCACCCCTCCACTTT
TRBV4-2	TRBJ2-1	.	TRBD2	CATHRTSKSLYEQFF	TGTGCCACCCATCGGACTAGCAAGAGTTTATATGAGCAGTTCTTC
TRBV4-3	TRBJ2-7	.	.	CSSSQEAGRRYHEQYF	TGCTCCAGCAGCCAAGAGGCGGGGCGCAGGTACCACGAGCAGTACTTC
TRBV6-6	TRBJ1-5	.	TRBD1	CVSSYFDPTGGLSQPQHF	TGTGTCAGCAGTTACTTCGATCCGACAGGGGGGCTAAGTCAGCCCCAGCATTTT
TRBV4-2	TRBJ2-5	.	TRBD2	CASSQVGLELAGEETQYF	TGTGCTAGCAGCCAAGTAGGTCTGGAACTAGCGGGAGAAGAGACCCAGTACTTC
TRBV6-4	TRBJ2-2	.	.	CASSTEGAGELFF	TGCGCCAGCAGTACGGAAGGGGCAGGGGAGCTATTTTTT
TRBV10-3	TRBJ1-1	many	.	CAISVRTDTEAFF	TGTGCCATCAGTGTTAGGACGGACACTGAAGCTTTCTTT
TRBV12-3/TRBV12-4	TRBJ1-5	few	.	CTSIPGEYGDNQPQHF	TGTACCAGCATTCCCGGCGAGTACGGCGACAATCAGCCCCAGCATTTT
TRBV14	TRBJ2-1	.	.	CASSAVTGWVNNKQFF	TGTGCCAGCAGTGCCGTGACGGGATGGGTAAACAATAAGCAGTTCTTC
TRBV6-2/TRBV6-3	TRBJ2-1	once	TRBD2	CASTTGGGDEQFF	TGTGCCAGCACGACGGGAGGGGGTGATGAGCAGTTCTTC
TRBV24-1	TRBJ2-3	.	.	CASSDTPGRDTQYF	TGTGCCAGCAGTGATACCCCGGGCCGTGATACGCAGTATTTT
TRBV10-3	TRBJ2-2	.	.	CAISESTGTRELFF	TGTGCCATCAGTGAGTCGACAGGCACCAGGGAGTTGTTTTTT
TRBV6-6	TRBJ2-5	.	.	CTSSIRGRGTQETQYF	TGTACCAGCAGTATCCGGGGCAGGGGTACCCAAGAGACCCAGTACTTC
TRBV10-3	TRBJ2-2	.	.	CAISIGSSNPGELFF	TGTGCCATCAGTATAGGCAGTTCGAACCCCGGGGAGCTGTTTTTT
TRBV12-3/TRBV12-4	TRBJ2-1	.	.	CASKETRGNNEQFF	TGTGCCAGCAAAGAGACCAGAGGAAACAATGAGCAGTTCTTC
TRBV4-3	TRBJ2-1	many	.	CASSQDPGLRDLFF	TGCGCCAGCAGCCAGGATCCGGGCCTCCGAGATCTTTTCTTC
TRBV9	TRBJ2-5	few	.	CASSVGHRAEETQYF	TGTGCCAGCAGCGTAGGGCACAGGGCAGAAGAGACCCAGTACTTC
TRBV25-1	TRBJ1-4	.	TRBD1	CASSVIWGTEELFF	TGTGCCAGCAGTGTGATTTGGGGGACAGAAGAACTGTTTTTT
TRBV6-2/TRBV6-3	TRBJ2-7	few	TRBD1	CASSYSTQGNCYEQYF	TGTGCCAGTAGTTACTCGACACAGGGGAATTGCTACGAGCAGTACTTC
TRBV12-3/TRBV12-4	TRBJ1-1	.	.	CASSLGGALGTDAFF	TGTGCTAGCAGTTTGGGTGGGGCGCTTGGCACTGATGCTTTCTTT
TRBV29-1	TRBJ2-7	.	TRBD2	CSVEDPGGSFYEQYF	TGTAGCGTTGAAGATCCTGGCGGGAGCTTCTACGAGCAGTACTTC
TRBV14	TRBJ2-1	.	TRBD2	CARSALAGCVNYEQFF	TGTGCCAGAAGTGCCCTAGCGGGATGTGTAAACTATGAGCAGTTCTTC
TRBV6-2/TRBV6-3	TRBJ2-3	once	TRBD2	CASLLGPSGNAPPGTDAQYF	TGTGCCAGCCTACTAGGCCCTAGCGGGAACGCCCCCCCTGGCACAGATGCGCAGTATTTT
TRBV28	TRBJ1-2	many	TRBD1	CASHLPGQGTYGYTF	TGTGCCAGCCACCTACCGGGACAGGGAACCTATGGCTACACCTTC
TRBV7-9	TRBJ2-6	.	.	CASQSNSPGTNVLTF	TGTGCCAGCCAGAGTAATTCGCCTGGGACCAACGTCCTGACTTTC
TRBV6-1	TRBJ2-2	.	.	CATGWDTKNTGELLF	TGTGCCACAGGATGGGACACTAAGAACACCGGGGAGCTGTTATTT
TRBV29-1	TRBJ2-5	once	.	CSVVLAQTQYF	TGCAGCGTTGTATTAGCCCAGACCCAGTACTTC
TRBV4-3	TRBJ1-2	once	TRBD1	CDSSQSPGGSYGYTF	TGCGACAGCAGCCAGAGCCCAGGGGGATCCTATGGCTACACCTTC
TRBV6-1	TRBJ2-3	few	TRBD2	CVSMELAGISTDTQYF	TGTGTCAGCATGGAACTAGCGGGAATAAGCACAGATACGCAGTATTTT
TRBV11-2	TRBJ1-2	.	.	CAYSSNPGECYTF	TGTGCCTACAGCTCTAACCCAGGGGAATGCTACACCTTC
TRBV7-9	TRBJ2-5	.	TRBD2	CASSLIAGVETQYF	TGTGCCAGCAGCTTAATAGCGGGAGTGGAGACCCAGTACTTC
TRBV4-3	TRBJ2-3	.	TRBD2	CLSSQGLGTNTQYF	TGCCTCAGCAGCCAAGGACTAGGCACAAATACGCAGTATTTT
TRBV21-1	TRBJ2-7	once	.	CAREDKQYF	TGTGCCAGGGAAGACAAGCAGTACTTC
TRBV29-1	TRBJ2-1	.	.	CNVDVSRANTNEQFF	TGCAATGTTGATGTTTCTAGGGCCAATACCAATGAGCAGTTCTTC
TRBV7-3	TRBJ2-2	.	TRBD1	CASSPDRGVGVLFF	TGTGCCAGCAGCCCTGACAGGGGGGTCGGGGTGCTGTTTTTT
TRBV6-6	TRBJ1-1	.	TRBD1	CASSGTGIRTEAIF	TGTGCTAGCAGTGGGACAGGGATAAGGACTGAAGCTATCTTT
TRBV12-3/TRBV12-4	TRBJ1-1	.	.	CASSPPRAATETFF	TGTGCCAGCAGTCCCCCCAGGGCAGCCACTGAAACTTTCTTT
TRBV6-5	TRBJ2-3	.	.	CASSFSPVGGDTQYF	TGCGCCAGCAGTTTCTCGCCAGTTGGAGGTGATACGCAGTATTTT
TRBV6-6	TRBJ2-1	.	TRBD1	CASSSTPGQGAREQLF	TGTGCCAGCAGTTCTACCCCGGGACAGGGGGCGCGTGAGCAGCTCTTC
TRBV6-2/TRBV6-3	TRBJ1-1	.	TRBD1	CASCYQGGRTEAFF	TGTGCCAGCTGTTACCAGGGGGGTAGGACTGAAGCTTTTTTT
TRBV29-1	TRBJ2-7	.	.	CGAMTSGTYTPYEQYF	TGCGGTGCCATGACATCTGGGACCTACACTCCCTACGAGCAGTACTTC
TRBV4-3	TRBJ1-2	.	.	CANSQDSALGGYTF	TGCGCCAACAGCCAAGATTCAGCCTTGGGGGGCTACACCTTC
TRBV29-1	TRBJ2-1	.	TRBD2	CRNFLGLAGGCSKEQFF	TGCAGAAACTTCCTCGGACTAGCGGGAGGGTGTAGCAAAGAGCAGTTCTTC
TRBV11-1	TRBJ2-4	.	TRBD2	CTSSSPGTSVTKNIQYF	TGTACCAGCAGCTCTCCCGGGACTAGCGTGACCAAAAACATTCAATACTTC
TRBV6-2/TRBV6-3	TRBJ2-3	.	TRBD2	CAISPLSVGLAGLHTQYF	TGTGCCATCAGCCCCCTATCTGTGGGACTAGCGGGATTACATACGCAGTATTTT
TRBV10-2	TRBJ2-5	.	.	CASSVTRAETQHF	TGCGCCAGCAGTGTAACGAGGGCAGAGACCCAGCACTTC
TRBV4-3	TRBJ2-1	.	.	CASSRDRSGFHNEQFF	TGTGCCAGTAGCCGAGATAGGAGCGGGTTTCACAATGAGCAGTTCTTC
TRBV29-1	TRBJ2-7	.	.	CSVEDPGGNSYEQYF	TGCAGCGTTGAAGACCCTGGCGGGAACTCCTACGAGCAGTACTTC
TRBV4-1	TRBJ2-1	many	TRBD2	CASSQDPAGGVDEQFF	TGCGCCAGCAGCCAAGATCCAGCGGGAGGGGTGGATGAGCAGTTCTTC
TRBV6-5	TRBJ2-2	.	.	CASSYSMTGDITGELFF	TGTGCCAGCAGCTACTCGATGACGGGGGACATCACCGGGGAGCTGTTTTTT
TRBV6-1	TRBJ1-5	.	.	CASSEAHHQPQRF	TGTGCCAGCAGTGAGGCCCATCATCAGCCTCAGCGTTTT
TRBV11-2	TRBJ1-1	.	.	CAGSQGLNNVAFF	TGTGCCGGCAGTCAAGGGTTAAACAATGTAGCTTTCTTT
TRBV4-1	TRBJ2-7	medium-sized	.	CASSQVGPNSYEQYF	TGCGCCAGCAGCCAAGTCGGGCCCAACTCCTACGAGCAGTACTTC
TRBV4-1	TRBJ1-6	once	.	CARSQESIGNSPLHF	TGCGCCAGGAGCCAAGAAAGCATAGGGAATTCACCCCTCCACTTT